This T cell receptor (beta chain) was found in a study of a mutant IDH1 vaccine in newly diagnosed glioma. Study-level points and caveats: There seemed to be no relation between pseudoprogression and changes in top peripheral T cell clonotypes.

Stated time point: baseline, week 1 (first vaccination visit). Treatment reported: pre-vaccination baseline after standard-of-care therapy. TCRdb keeps only in-frame clones here, not all; method: immunoSEQ multiplex PCR. The sample has about 92,000 clones, 80% to 90% seen once. Comments on this clone: Antigen unknown.

V lost 6 bases and J lost 3, with 6 bases in between. Germline CDR1 and CDR2: SGHTA and FQGNSA. This CDR3 is built from 11 residues. The sample here was PBMCs, taken from a glioma patient treated with radiotherapy, temozolomide or both. The genes are TRBV7-2 and TRBJ2-7; no clear D. The sequence was collected from a woman between 50 and 59 years old with glioma. The CDR3 DNA reads as TGTGCCAGCAGTCCCCTCTACGAGCAGTACTTC. Protein product: CASSPLYEQYF.